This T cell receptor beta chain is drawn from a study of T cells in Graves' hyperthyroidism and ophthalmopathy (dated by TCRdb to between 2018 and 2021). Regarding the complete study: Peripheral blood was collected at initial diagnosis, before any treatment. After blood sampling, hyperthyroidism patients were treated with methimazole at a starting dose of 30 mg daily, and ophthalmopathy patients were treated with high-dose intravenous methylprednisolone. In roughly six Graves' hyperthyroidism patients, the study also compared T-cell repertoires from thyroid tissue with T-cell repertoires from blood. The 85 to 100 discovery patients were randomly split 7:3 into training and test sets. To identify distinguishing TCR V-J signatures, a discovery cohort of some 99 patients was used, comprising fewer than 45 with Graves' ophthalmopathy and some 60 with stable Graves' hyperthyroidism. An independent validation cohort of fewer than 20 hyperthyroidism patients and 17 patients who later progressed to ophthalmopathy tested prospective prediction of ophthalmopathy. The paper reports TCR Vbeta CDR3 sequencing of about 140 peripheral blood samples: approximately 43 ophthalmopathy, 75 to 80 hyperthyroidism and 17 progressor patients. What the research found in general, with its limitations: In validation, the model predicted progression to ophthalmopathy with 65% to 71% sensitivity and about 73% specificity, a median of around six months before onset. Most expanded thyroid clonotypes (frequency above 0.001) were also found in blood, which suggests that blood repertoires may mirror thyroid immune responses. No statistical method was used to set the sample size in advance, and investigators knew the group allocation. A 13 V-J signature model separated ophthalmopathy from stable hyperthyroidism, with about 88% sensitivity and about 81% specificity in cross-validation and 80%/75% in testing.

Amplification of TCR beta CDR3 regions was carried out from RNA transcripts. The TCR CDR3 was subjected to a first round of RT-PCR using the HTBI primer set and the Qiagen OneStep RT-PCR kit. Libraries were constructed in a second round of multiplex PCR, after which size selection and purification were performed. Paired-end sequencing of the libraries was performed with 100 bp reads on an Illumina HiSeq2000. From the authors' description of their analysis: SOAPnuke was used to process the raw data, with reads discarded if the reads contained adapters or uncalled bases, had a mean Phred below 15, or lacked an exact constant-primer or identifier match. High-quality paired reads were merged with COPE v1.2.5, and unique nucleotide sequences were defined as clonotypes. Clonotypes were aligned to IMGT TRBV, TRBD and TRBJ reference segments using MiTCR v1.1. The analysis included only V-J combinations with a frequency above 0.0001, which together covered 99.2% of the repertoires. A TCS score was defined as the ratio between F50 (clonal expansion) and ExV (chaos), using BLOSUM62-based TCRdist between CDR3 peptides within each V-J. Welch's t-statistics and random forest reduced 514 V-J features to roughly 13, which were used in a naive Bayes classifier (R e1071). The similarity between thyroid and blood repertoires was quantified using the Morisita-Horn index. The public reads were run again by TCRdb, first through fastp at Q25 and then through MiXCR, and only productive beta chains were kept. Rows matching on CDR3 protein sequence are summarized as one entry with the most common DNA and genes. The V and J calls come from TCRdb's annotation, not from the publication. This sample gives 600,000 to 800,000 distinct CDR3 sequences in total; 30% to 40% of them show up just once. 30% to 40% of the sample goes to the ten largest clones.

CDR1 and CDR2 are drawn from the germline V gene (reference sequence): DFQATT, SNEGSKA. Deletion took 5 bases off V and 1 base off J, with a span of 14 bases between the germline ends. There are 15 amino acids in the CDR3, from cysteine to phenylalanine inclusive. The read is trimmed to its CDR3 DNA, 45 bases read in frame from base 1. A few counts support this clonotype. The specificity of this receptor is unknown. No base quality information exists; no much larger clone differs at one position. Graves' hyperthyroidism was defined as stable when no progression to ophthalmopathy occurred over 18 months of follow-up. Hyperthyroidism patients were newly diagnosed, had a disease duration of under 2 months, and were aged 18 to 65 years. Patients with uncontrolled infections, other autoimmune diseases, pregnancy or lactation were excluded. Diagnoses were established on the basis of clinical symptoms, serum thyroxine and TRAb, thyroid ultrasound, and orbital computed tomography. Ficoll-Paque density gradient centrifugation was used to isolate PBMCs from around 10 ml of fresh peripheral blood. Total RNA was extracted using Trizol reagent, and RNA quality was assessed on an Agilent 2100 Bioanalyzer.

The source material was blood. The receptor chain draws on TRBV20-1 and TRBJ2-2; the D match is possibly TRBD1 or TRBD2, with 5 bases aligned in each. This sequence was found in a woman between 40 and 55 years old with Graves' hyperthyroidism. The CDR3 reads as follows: CSAPGRIMNTGELFF. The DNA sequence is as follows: TGCAGTGCTCCGGGACGGATTATGAACACCGGGGAGCTGTTTTTT.